Given below is one T cell receptor (beta chain) in context. It has no known antigen specificity. The sample holds no much larger clone one base away, and base qualities are not on file. The data were produced on an Illumina HiSeq 1500. TCRdb itself trimmed the public reads at Q25 with fastp, ran MiXCR and retained productive beta chains. Duplicate CDR3 protein sequences are folded into a single record with the most common DNA and genes. This sample is represented by 370,000 or so distinct CDR3 sequences; 34% of them were singletons. Roughly 13% of the sample belongs to the ten largest clones. The intended sense of this specimen's treatment or condition label: in vitro stimulation with specific CMV peptide epitopes to enrich CMV-specific T cells. Reading the germline V gene gives CDR1 SGHVS and CDR2 FQNEAQ. Counted from cysteine to phenylalanine, this CDR3 has 15 amino acids. The entry retains the CDR3 DNA only, 45 bases that are in frame from base 1. Trimming accounts for 2 bases at V and 7 bases at J, while the number of junction bases matched to no gene is 5.

This specimen comes from a study of T cell repertoires in cytomegalovirus infection (dated by TCRdb to between 2019 and 2020). With respect to the entire study: Alongside well-studied HLA-B-restricted epitopes, the peptide stimulations were aimed at recently identified HLA-C-restricted CMV epitopes, whose presentation resists viral immunomodulation. Donor HLA type was relevant to the analysis, as public TCR beta signatures indicated carriage of CMV infection together with the matching HLA type.

What the research found in general, with its limitations: In both this cohort and an independent cohort of 300 to 450 donors, the cumulative frequency of public TCR beta family members distinguished carriers of CMV infection plus the relevant HLA type. In the ex vivo response, HLA-C-restricted CMV-specific TCR beta clonotypes were dominant, and in two of eight donors the single most frequent clonotype came from this HLA-C-restricted group.

This sequence was found in a human donor in good health (CMV status not recorded). Some clones in this sample may be carry-over from other donors' samples. The V and J segments used are TRBV7-8 and TRBJ2-1; TRBD2 lines up with 10 middle nucleotides. The sequencing here drew on cultured PBMCs, taken from culture after CMV antigen stimulation. CDR3 loop: CASSLPGLAINEQFF. The DNA sequence is as follows: TGTGCCAGCAGCTTACCGGGACTAGCGATTAATGAGCAGTTCTTC.